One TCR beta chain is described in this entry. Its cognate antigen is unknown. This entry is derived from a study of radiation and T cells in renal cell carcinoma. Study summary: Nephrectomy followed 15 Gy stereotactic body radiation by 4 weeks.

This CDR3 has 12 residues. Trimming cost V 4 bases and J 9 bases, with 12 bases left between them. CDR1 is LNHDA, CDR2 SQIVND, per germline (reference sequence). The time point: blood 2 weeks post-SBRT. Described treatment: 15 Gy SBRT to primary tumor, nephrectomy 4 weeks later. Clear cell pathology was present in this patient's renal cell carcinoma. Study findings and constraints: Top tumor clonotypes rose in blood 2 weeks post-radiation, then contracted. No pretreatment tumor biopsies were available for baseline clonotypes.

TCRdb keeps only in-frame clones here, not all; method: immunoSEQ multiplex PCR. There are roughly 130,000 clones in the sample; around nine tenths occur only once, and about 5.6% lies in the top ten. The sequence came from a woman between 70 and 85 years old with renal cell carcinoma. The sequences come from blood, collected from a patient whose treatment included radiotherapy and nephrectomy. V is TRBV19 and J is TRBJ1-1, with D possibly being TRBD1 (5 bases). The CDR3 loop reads CASSTEGLKAFF. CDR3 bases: TGTGCCAGTAGTACGGAGGGGTTAAAAGCTTTCTTT.